What follows are 27 T cell receptor beta chains derived from one specimen sequenced in a study of monozygotic twins with inflammatory bowel disease. TCRdb re-called the 5' RACE reads, yielding one record per CDR3 amino acid sequence without DNA. The sample has a few hundred thousand distinct CDR3 sequences. Sequenced material: blood. These receptor sequences come from a human donor with ulcerative colitis or Crohn's disease, or a healthy co-twin of an affected twin (not recorded which).

The V call is TRBV28, the J call TRBJ2-7; with no DNA, the TCRdb D assignment of TRBD1 cannot be verified. The CDR3 loop spans 15 amino acids. Germline CDR1 and CDR2: MDHEN and SYDVKM. This chain's CDR3 is CASSPPGRHVYEQYF.

CDR3 sequence: CASSLGRGSRRGVNEQFF. The chain is built from TRBV5-1 and TRBJ2-1; TCRdb's assignment of TRBD1 cannot be checked, as there is no DNA. The CDR3 is made up of 18 amino acids. Germline CDR1 SGHRS, CDR2 YFSETQ.

The chain employs TRBV28 and TRBJ1-5. The germline CDR1 and CDR2 sequences are MDHEN and SYDVKM. The CDR3 length is 14 residues. The CDR3 region is CASSLLAGYQPQHF. The full variable domain, completed using reference TRBV28 and TRBJ1-5, is DVKVTQSSRYLVKRTGEKVFLECVQDMDHENMFWYRQDPGLGLRLIYFSYDVKMKEKGDIPEGYSVSREKKERFSLILESASTNQTSMYLCASSLLAGYQPQHFGDGTRLSIL.

The CDR3 loop is CASSLDGVAGGLVTGELFF. The chain recombines TRBV11-2 with TRBJ2-2; the D call from TCRdb, TRBD2, cannot be confirmed without DNA. This CDR3 region has 19 residues. Germline V lookup: CDR1 SGHAT, CDR2 FQNNGV.

This chain joins TRBV11-2 and TRBJ2-1; there is no DNA to check the TCRdb D call of TRBD2. The CDR3 is made up of 14 amino acids. CDR1 and CDR2 (germline): SGHAT, FQNNGV. CDR3 loop: CASSLRGGADEQFF.

The chain has TRBV12-3 or TRBV12-4 and TRBJ1-4. CDR3 length: 11 residues. The CDR3 region is CASKATEKLFF.

The gene calls are TRBV12-3 or TRBV12-4 and TRBJ1-2. CDR3 size: 14 residues. The CDR3 region is CASRVSRFTYGYTF.

The chain has TRBV9 and TRBJ1-4; as DNA is missing, the TRBD1 call by TCRdb cannot be tested. Germline V gives CDR1 SGDLS, CDR2 YYNGEE. The length of the CDR3 is 18 residues. This CDR3 reads CASSDQPRGKDRSPKLFF. The full variable domain, its missing parts supplied by reference TRBV9 and TRBJ1-4, is DSGVTQTPKHLITATGQRVTLRCSPRSGDLSVYWYQQSLDQGLQFLIQYYNGEERAKGNILERFSAQQFPDLHSELNLSSLELGDSALYFCASSDQPRGKDRSPKLFFGSGTQLSVL.

The chain is built from TRBV2 and TRBJ1-6. This CDR3 spans 15 amino acids. Germline V lookup: CDR1 SNHLY, CDR2 FYNNEI. CDR3 region: CASRGDSGFVSPLHF. Full variable domain (missing parts from reference TRBV2 and TRBJ1-6): EPEVTQTPSHQVTQMGQEVILRCVPISNHLYFYWYRQILGQKVEFLVSFYNNEISEKSEIFDDQFSVERPDGSNFTLKIRSTKLEDSAMYFCASRGDSGFVSPLHFGNGTRLTVT.

The chain links TRBV20-1 to TRBJ2-1; TCRdb calls TRBD1, which cannot be checked without DNA. The CDR3 is 15 amino acids. Germline values: CDR1 DFQATT, CDR2 SNEGSKA (reference sequence). CDR3 region: CSASGGATIDNEQFF.

V is TRBV11-2 and J is TRBJ1-4. This CDR3 region has 17 residues. Germline V lookup: CDR1 SGHAT, CDR2 FQNNGV. The CDR3 loop is CASSLGKGVATNEKLFF.

This sequence joins TRBV20-1 and TRBJ2-5; the D call of TRBD1 rests on TCRdb alone, since no DNA is present to check it. CDR1 is DFQATT and CDR2 is SNEGSKA in the germline V gene (reference sequence). The CDR3 loop spans 15 amino acids. The CDR3 spells CSASPLSNYQETQYF.

J is TRBJ1-1 and V is TRBV11-2; the D gene TCRdb calls, TRBD1, cannot be checked with no DNA. Germline V gives CDR1 SGHAT, CDR2 FQNNGV. This CDR3 has 14 amino acids. CDR3 region: CASSLDRGVTEAFF. Full variable domain (missing parts from reference TRBV11-2 and TRBJ1-1): EAGVAQSPRYKIIEKRQSVAFWCNPISGHATLYWYQQILGQGPKLLIQFQNNGVVDDSQLPKDRFSAERLKGVDSTLKIQPAKLEDSAVYLCASSLDRGVTEAFFGQGTRLTVV.

This rearrangement joins TRBV5-5 to TRBJ1-3; absent DNA, TCRdb's TRBD1 call cannot be checked. Germline V gene lookup returns CDR1 SGHKS and CDR2 YYEKEE (reference sequence). The CDR3 loop spans 15 amino acids. CDR3 protein: CASSSQTWGRNTIYF.

V usage is TRBV9 and J usage is TRBJ2-3; TCRdb's D call, TRBD1, is unchecked because there is no DNA. This CDR3 comprises 15 residues. Germline V gives CDR1 SGDLS, CDR2 YYNGEE. CDR3 protein: CASSVVGGRPDTQYF.

The genes are TRBV6-5 and TRBJ1-4. Per germline, CDR1 MNHEY and CDR2 SVGAGI. The CDR3 contains 13 residues. CDR3 amino acids: CASSSEQREKLFF.

The gene calls are TRBV11-2 and TRBJ2-3; the TCRdb call, TRBD2, lacks DNA for checking. The CDR3 extends over 17 amino acids. Germline assignment: CDR1 SGHAT and CDR2 FQNNGV. The chain's CDR3 is CASSHPGLAGGPDTQYF.

The V gene is TRBV5-4, the J gene TRBJ2-1. The germline CDR1 and CDR2 sequences are SGHNT and YYREEE (reference sequence). The CDR3 is 11 residues long. CDR3 sequence reads: CASSRNNEQFF. The full variable domain, completed using reference TRBV5-4 and TRBJ2-1, is ETGVTQSPTHLIKTRGQQVTLRCSSQSGHNTVSWYQQALGQGPQFIFQYYREEENGRGNFPPRFSGLQFPNYSSELNVNALELDDSALYLCASSRNNEQFFGPGTRLTVL.

The chain carries TRBV5-5 and TRBJ1-5. The CDR3 covers 14 residues. Germline V gene lookup returns CDR1 SGHKS and CDR2 YYEKEE (reference sequence). CDR3 sequence reads: CASSSYLKNQPQHF.

V usage is TRBV7-9 and J usage is TRBJ1-2. The CDR3 has 13 residues. CDR1 is SEHNR and CDR2 is FQNEAQ in the germline V gene (reference sequence). The CDR3 spells CASRRTEGLGYTF.

The chain recombines TRBV9 with TRBJ1-3. CDR3 length equals 15 residues. Germline CDR1 and CDR2: SGDLS and YYNGEE. This CDR3 is CASSLGLSSGNTIYF.

CDR3 region: CASSLAGTGDFNEQFF. This chain links TRBV7-6 with TRBJ2-1; TCRdb returns TRBD1, unconfirmable since there is no DNA. This CDR3 comprises 16 residues. Germline loops: CDR1 SGHVS, CDR2 FNYEAQ.

The CDR3 spells CSAAGTAFFGTF. V is TRBV20-1 and J is TRBJ1-2. CDR1 and CDR2 from the germline V gene are DFQATT and SNEGSKA (reference sequence). The length of the CDR3 is 12 residues.

This chain connects TRBV5-1 to TRBJ1-5; the TCRdb call, TRBD1, lacks DNA for checking. This CDR3 comprises 15 residues. Germline-derived CDR1 and CDR2 are SGHRS and YFSETQ. This CDR3 is CASSLVGDRNQPQHF.

The V call is TRBV6-5, the J call TRBJ1-5; TCRdb returns TRBD1, unconfirmable since there is no DNA. The CDR3 extends over 17 amino acids. Germline assignment: CDR1 MNHEY and CDR2 SVGAGI. CDR3 amino acids: CASSYTVTGTSNQPQHF.

The chain combines TRBV4-1 with TRBJ2-1; there is no DNA to check the TCRdb D call of TRBD1. CDR1 MGHRA and CDR2 YSYEKL come from the germline V gene. The CDR3 spans 13 residues. The CDR3 spells CASSGDREPEQFF.

The rearrangement uses TRBV6-1 and TRBJ1-1; as DNA is missing, the TRBD1 call by TCRdb cannot be tested. Germline V gene sequence: CDR1 MNHNS, CDR2 SASEGT. The CDR3 contains 13 residues. CDR3 sequence reads: CASAPRGGTEAFF.